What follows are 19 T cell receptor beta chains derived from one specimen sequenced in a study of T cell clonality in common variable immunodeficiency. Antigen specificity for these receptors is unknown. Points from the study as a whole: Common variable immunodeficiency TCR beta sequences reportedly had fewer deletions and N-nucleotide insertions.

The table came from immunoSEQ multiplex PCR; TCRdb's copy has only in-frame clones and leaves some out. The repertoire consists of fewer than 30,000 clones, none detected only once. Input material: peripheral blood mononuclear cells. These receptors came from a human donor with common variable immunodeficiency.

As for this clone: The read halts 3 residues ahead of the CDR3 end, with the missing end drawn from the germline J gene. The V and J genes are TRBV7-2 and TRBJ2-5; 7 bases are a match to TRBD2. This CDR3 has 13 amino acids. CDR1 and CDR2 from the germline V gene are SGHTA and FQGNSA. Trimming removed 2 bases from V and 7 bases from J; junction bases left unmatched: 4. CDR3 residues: CASSLFTSVTQYF. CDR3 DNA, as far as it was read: TGTGCCAGCAGCTTATTTACTAGCGTGACC.

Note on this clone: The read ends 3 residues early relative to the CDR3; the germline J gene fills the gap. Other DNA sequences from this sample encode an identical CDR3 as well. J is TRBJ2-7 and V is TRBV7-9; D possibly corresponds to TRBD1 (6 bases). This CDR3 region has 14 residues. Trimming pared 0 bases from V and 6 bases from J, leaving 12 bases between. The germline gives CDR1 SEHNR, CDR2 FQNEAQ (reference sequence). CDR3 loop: CASSLAQGLREQYF. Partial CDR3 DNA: TGTGCCAGCAGCTTAGCTCAGGGGCTGCGCGAG.

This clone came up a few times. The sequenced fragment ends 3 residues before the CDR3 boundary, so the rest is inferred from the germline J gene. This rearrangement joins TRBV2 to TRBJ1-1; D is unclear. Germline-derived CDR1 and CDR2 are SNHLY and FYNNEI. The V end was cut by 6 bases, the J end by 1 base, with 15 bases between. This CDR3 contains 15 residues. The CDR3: CASSSRARKNTEAFF. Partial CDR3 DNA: TGTGCCAGCAGCTCGAGGGCACGAAAGAACACTGAA.

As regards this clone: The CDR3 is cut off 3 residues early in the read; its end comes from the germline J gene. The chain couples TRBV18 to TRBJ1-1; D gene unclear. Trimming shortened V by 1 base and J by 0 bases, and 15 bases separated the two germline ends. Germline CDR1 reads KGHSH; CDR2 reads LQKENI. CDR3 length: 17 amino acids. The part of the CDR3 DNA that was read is TGTGCCAGCTCACCACGAGGGTTTAGAAGCATGAACACTGAA. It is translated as CASSPRGFRSMNTE. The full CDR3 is CASSPRGFRSMNTEAFF.

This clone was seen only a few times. The CDR3 here is CASSILGETGANVLTF. CDR3 bases read: TGTGCCAGTAGTATATTAGGGGAGACTGGGGCCAACGTC. The gene calls are TRBV19 and TRBJ2-6, with D perhaps given as TRBD1 or TRBD2 (5 bases each). The read stops 3 residues short of the end of the CDR3; the missing end is completed from the germline J gene. Trimming left V 2 bases short and J 2 bases short, with 10 bases between. Germline V gene sequence: CDR1 LNHDA, CDR2 SQIVND (reference sequence). This CDR3 region has 16 residues. The full variable domain, completed using reference TRBV19 and TRBJ2-6, is DGGITQSPKYLFRKEGQNVTLSCEQNLNHDAMYWYRQDPGQGLRLIYYSQIVNDFQKGDIAEGYSVSREKKESFPLTVTSAQKNPTAFYLCASSILGETGANVLTFGAGSRLTVL.

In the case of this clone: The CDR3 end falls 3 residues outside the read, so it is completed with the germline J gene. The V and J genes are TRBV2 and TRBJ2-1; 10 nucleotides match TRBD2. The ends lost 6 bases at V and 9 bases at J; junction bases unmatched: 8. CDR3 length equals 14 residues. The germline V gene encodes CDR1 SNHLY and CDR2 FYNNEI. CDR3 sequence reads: CASRASGSRSEQFF. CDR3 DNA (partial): TGTGCCAGCAGAGCTAGCGGGAGTAGGAGTGAG.

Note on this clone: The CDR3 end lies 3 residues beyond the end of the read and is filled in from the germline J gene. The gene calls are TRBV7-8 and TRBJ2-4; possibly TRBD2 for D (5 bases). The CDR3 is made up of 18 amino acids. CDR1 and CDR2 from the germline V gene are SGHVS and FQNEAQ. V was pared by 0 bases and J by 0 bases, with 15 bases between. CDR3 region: CASSLARTEFLAKNIQYF. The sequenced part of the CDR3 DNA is TGTGCCAGCAGCTTAGCGAGGACTGAATTTTTAGCCAAAAACATT.

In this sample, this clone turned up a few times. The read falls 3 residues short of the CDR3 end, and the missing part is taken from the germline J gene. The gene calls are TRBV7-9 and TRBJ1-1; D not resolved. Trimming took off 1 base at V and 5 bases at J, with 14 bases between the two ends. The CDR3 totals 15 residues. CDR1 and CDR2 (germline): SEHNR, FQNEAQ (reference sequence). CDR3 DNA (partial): TGTGCCAGCAGCTTAGGGAATATCCAAGGGACTGAA. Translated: CASSLGNIQGTE. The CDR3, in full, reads CASSLGNIQGTEAFF.

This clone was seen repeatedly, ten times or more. The part of the CDR3 DNA that was read is TGTGCCTGGAGCGGGAGGGACAGTTGGGGC. Translation: CAWSGRDSWG. In full, the CDR3 is CAWSGRDSWGYTF. This rearrangement joins TRBV30 to TRBJ1-2, with TRBD1 matching 7 bases. The read is 3 residues too short to cover the CDR3 end, so that end is filled in from the germline J gene. Looked up from germline, CDR1 is GTSNPN and CDR2 is SVGIG (reference sequence). CDR3 length: 13 amino acids.

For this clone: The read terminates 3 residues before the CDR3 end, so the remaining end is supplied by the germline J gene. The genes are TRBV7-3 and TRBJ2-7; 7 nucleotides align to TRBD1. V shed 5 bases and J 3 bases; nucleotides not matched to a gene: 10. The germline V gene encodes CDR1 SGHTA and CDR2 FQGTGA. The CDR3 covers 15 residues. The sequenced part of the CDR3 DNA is TGTGCCAGCAGCACGACAGGGTCGAGGGGCTACGAG. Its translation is CASSTTGSRGYE. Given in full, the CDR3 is CASSTTGSRGYEQYF.

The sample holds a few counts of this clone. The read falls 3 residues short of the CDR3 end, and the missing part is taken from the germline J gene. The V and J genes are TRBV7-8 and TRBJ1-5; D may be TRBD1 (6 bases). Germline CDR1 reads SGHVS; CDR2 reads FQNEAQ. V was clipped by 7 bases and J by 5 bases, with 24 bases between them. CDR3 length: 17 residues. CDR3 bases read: TGTGCCAGCACCCGCGTTTCGACAGGACCCAGGGATCAGCCC. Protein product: CASTRVSTGPRDQP. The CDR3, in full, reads CASTRVSTGPRDQPQHF.

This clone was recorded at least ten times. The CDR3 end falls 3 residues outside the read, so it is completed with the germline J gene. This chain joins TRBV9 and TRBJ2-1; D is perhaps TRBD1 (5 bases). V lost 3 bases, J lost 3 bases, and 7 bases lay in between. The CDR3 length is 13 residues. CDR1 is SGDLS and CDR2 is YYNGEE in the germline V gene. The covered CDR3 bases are TGTGCCAGCAGCGACGACAGCTACAATGAG. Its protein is CASSDDSYNE. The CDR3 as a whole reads CASSDDSYNEQFF.

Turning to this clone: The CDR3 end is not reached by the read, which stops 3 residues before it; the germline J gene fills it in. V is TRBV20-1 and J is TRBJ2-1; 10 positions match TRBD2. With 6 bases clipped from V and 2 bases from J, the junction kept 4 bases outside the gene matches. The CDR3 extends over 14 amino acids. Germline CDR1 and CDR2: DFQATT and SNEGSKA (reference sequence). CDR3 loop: CSARLAGPYNEQFF. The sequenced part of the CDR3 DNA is TGCAGTGCGAGACTAGCGGGTCCCTACAATGAG.

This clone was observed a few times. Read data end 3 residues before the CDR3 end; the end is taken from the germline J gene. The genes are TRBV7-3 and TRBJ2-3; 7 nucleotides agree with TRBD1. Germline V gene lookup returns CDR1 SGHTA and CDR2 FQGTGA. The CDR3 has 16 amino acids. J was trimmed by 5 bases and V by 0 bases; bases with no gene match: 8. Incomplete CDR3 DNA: TGTGCCAGCAGCTTAACCCCCGGGACAGAAAAAGATACG. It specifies CASSLTPGTEKDT. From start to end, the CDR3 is CASSLTPGTEKDTQYF.

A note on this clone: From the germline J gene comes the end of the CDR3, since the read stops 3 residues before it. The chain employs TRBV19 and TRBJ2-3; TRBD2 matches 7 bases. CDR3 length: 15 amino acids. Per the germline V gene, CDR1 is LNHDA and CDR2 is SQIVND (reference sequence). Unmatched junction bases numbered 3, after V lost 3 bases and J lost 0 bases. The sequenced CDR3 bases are TGTGCCAGTAGTATTCGGCGGGGGAGCACAGATACG. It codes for CASSIRRGSTDT. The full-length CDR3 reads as CASSIRRGSTDTQYF. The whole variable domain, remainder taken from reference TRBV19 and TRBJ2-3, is DGGITQSPKYLFRKEGQNVTLSCEQNLNHDAMYWYRQDPGQGLRLIYYSQIVNDFQKGDIAEGYSVSREKKESFPLTVTSAQKNPTAFYLCASSIRRGSTDTQYFGPGTRLTVL.

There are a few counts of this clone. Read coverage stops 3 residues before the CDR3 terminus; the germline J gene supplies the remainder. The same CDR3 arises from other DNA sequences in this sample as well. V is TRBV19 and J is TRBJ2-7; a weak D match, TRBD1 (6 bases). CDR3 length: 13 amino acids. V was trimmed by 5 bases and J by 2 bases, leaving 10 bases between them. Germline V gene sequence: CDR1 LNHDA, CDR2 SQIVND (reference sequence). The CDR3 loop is CASSRDKAYEQYF. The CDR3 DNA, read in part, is TGTGCCAGTAGTCGGGACAAAGCCTACGAG. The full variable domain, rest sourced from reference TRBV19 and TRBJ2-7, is DGGITQSPKYLFRKEGQNVTLSCEQNLNHDAMYWYRQDPGQGLRLIYYSQIVNDFQKGDIAEGYSVSREKKESFPLTVTSAQKNPTAFYLCASSRDKAYEQYFGPGTRLTVT.

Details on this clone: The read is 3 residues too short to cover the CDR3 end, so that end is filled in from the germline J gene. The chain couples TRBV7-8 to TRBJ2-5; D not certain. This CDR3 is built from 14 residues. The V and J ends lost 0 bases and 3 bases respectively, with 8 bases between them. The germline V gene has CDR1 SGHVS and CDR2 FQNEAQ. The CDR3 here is CASSLALTEETQYF. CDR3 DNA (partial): TGTGCCAGCAGCTTAGCGTTAACAGAAGAGACC.

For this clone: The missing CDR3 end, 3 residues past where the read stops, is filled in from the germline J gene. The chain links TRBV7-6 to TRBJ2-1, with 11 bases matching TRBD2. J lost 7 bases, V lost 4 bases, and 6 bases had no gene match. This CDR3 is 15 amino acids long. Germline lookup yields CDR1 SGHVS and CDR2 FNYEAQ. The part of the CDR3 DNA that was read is TGTGCCAGCAGCTCTATGACTAGCGGGAATAATGAG. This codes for CASSSMTSGNNE. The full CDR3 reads CASSSMTSGNNEQFF.

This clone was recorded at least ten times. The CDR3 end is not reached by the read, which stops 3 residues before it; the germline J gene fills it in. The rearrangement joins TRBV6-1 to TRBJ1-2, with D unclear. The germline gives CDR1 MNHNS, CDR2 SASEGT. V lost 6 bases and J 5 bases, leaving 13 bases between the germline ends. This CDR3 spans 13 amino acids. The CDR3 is CASRETADYGYTF. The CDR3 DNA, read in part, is TGTGCCAGCAGGGAAACAGCGGATTATGGC.